Below, 25 T cell receptor beta chains from the same sample are listed, as sequenced in a study of blood T cells in healthy people across ages. A sample-barcoded 5' primer and a J-beta primer mix were used in a second PCR of roughly 7 to 11 cycles. TCRdb re-called the 5' RACE reads with MiXCR, one entry per CDR3 protein. This table holds about 780,000 distinct CDR3 sequences, 46% found once. Sequenced input: blood. These TCRs come from an elderly man in good health.

With respect to this clonotype: Its ends do not fully match the called genes, so a read error is possible. This sequence joins TRBV2 and TRBJ2-3; D assignment may be TRBD1 or TRBD2 (5 bases each). The CDR3 sequence is 15 residues long. Per germline, CDR1 SNHLY and CDR2 FYNNEI. This CDR3 is CASSDLWGPTDTQYF. The CDR3 DNA reads as TGCGCCAGCAGTGATCTGTGGGGACCCACAGATACGCAGTATTTT.

The chain recombines TRBV27 with TRBJ2-7; 10 nucleotides agree with TRBD2. Germline V gene data show CDR1 as MNHEY and CDR2 as SMNVEV (reference sequence). V lost 5 bases, J lost 7 bases, and 11 bases stayed unmatched. There are 15 residues in the CDR3. The CDR3: CASSKLAGRGYEQYF. The CDR3 nucleotides read TGTGCCAGCAGTAAACTAGCGGGGCGGGGGTATGAGCAGTACTTC.

V and J are TRBV20-1 and TRBJ2-1; no reliable D call. V dropped 3 bases and J dropped 6 bases, with 6 bases sitting between them. Germline V lookup: CDR1 DFQATT, CDR2 SNEGSKA (reference sequence). The CDR3 length is 11 residues. In nucleotides, the CDR3 is TGCAGTGCTAGGTTTAGCAATGAGCAGTTCTTC. Amino acid sequence: CSARFSNEQFF.

This chain connects TRBV7-2 to TRBJ2-7; 10 positions agree with TRBD2. Germline lookup yields CDR1 SGHTA and CDR2 FQGNSA. The ends lost 5 bases at V and 5 bases at J; junction bases unmatched: 18. CDR3 length: 18 amino acids. This CDR3 is CASSTRGPLAGDLHEQYF. CDR3 coding DNA: TGTGCCAGCAGCACTCGCGGCCCCCTAGCGGGGGATCTCCACGAGCAGTACTTC.

In its sample, this clonotype was seen once. This chain uses TRBV25-1 with TRBJ1-2, with 8 positions matching TRBD1. Germline-derived CDR1 and CDR2 are MGHDK and SYGVNS. The CDR3 is 13 residues long. With V trimmed by 4 bases and J by 4 bases, 2 bases remained unmatched. CDR3 region: CASSATGAYGYTF. The CDR3 DNA follows: TGTGCCAGCAGTGCGACAGGGGCCTATGGCTACACCTTC.

The chain combines TRBV5-1 with TRBJ2-5; a possible D gene is TRBD1 (6 bases). CDR1 is SGHRS and CDR2 is YFSETQ in the germline V gene. V was pared by 3 bases and J by 12 bases, with 15 bases between. The CDR3 loop spans 12 amino acids. CDR3 DNA sequence: TGCGCCAGCAGCTCCGGGACATCCCTCGAGTACTTC. This encodes CASSSGTSLEYF.

This clonotype was seen only a few times. The V call is TRBV7-2, the J call TRBJ2-1; 11 bases line up with TRBD2. Germline CDR1 and CDR2: SGHTA and FQGNSA. V gave up 6 bases and J gave up 4 bases; unmatched junction bases: 11. CDR3 length equals 17 residues. Here the CDR3 reads CASSSPAGTSGYNEQFF. The CDR3 DNA follows: TGTGCCAGCAGTTCTCCCGCGGGGACTAGCGGTTACAATGAGCAGTTCTTC.

The chain couples TRBV7-3 to TRBJ2-5; maybe TRBD1 (6 bases). Germline V lookup: CDR1 SGHTA, CDR2 FQGTGA. V was cut by 4 bases and J by 1 base, with 10 bases left in between. The CDR3 loop spans 14 amino acids. The DNA for the CDR3 is TGTGCCAGCAGCTCGGGACATACCCAAGAGACCCAGTACTTC. Protein product: CASSSGHTQETQYF.

This clonotype was picked up many times. The chain recombines TRBV20-1 with TRBJ2-7; TRBD2 matches at 7 bases. The CDR3 is 13 amino acids. Per germline, CDR1 DFQATT and CDR2 SNEGSKA (reference sequence). V lost 6 bases to trimming and J lost 3 bases; unmatched junction nucleotides: 8. The CDR3 bases are TGCAGTGCCCCGGTGCCTAGCGGCTACGAGCAGTACTTC. It codes for CSAPVPSGYEQYF.

The V call is TRBV28, the J call TRBJ1-4; D unresolved. Looked up from germline, CDR1 is MDHEN and CDR2 is SYDVKM. The germline V and J ends were trimmed by 9 bases and 2 bases, with 16 bases remaining between them. CDR3 size: 15 residues. The CDR3 sequence: CARVGSLGTNEKLFF. Here the CDR3 DNA reads TGTGCCAGAGTCGGGAGTTTGGGGACTAATGAAAAACTGTTTTTT.

The chain is built from TRBV29-1 and TRBJ2-5; D uncertain. Trimming removed 8 bases from V and 4 bases from J, with 11 bases in between. The CDR3 length is 11 residues. Germline-derived CDR1 and CDR2 are SQVTM and ANQGSEA. For the CDR3, the DNA is TGCAGCCTTAGGTGGGGAGAGACCCAGTACTTC. Protein product: CSLRWGETQYF.

J is TRBJ2-7 and V is TRBV29-1, with TRBD1 matching 10 bases. Per germline, CDR1 SQVTM and CDR2 ANQGSEA. The CDR3 extends over 13 amino acids. V was pared by 5 bases and J by 4 bases, with 5 bases of the junction left unmatched. The CDR3 DNA reads as TGCAGCGTTAAGGGGGACAGGGGTTACGAGCAGTACTTC. The encoded protein is CSVKGDRGYEQYF.

The chain employs TRBV14 and TRBJ1-4; possibly TRBD1 for D (6 bases). This CDR3 spans 15 amino acids. V gave up 0 bases and J gave up 7 bases, with 12 bases separating them. Germline V CDR1 and CDR2: SGHDN, FVKESK. CDR3 sequence: CASSQDFGGLEKLFF. The CDR3 bases are TGTGCCAGCAGCCAAGATTTCGGGGGCCTTGAAAAACTGTTTTTT.

The chain has TRBV27 and TRBJ1-2; a possible D gene is TRBD1 (5 bases). V was pared by 0 bases and J by 8 bases, with 16 bases between. In germline, CDR1 is MNHEY, CDR2 SMNVEV (reference sequence). The CDR3 sequence is 15 residues long. The CDR3 is CASSLSRHTQGGYTF. The CDR3 nucleotides read TGTGCCAGCAGTTTATCCCGACACACCCAGGGAGGCTACACCTTC.

This clonotype appeared a few times. V usage is TRBV6-1 and J usage is TRBJ1-2; a weak D match, TRBD1 (5 bases). The ends were cut back, 1 base at V and 4 bases at J, with 13 bases in the middle. CDR3 length equals 15 residues. Germline-derived CDR1 and CDR2 are MNHNS and SASEGT. The CDR3, as DNA: TGTGCCAGCAGTGAAGTCGCGACAGAGGGCTATGGCTACACCTTC. Amino acids: CASSEVATEGYGYTF.

Comment on this clonotype: Just one base apart from a much larger clone, this may be a read error. The CDR3 nucleotides read TGTGCCAGCAGCGTCGCGGACCGCTATGGCTACACCTTC. This translates into CASSVADRYGYTF. This chain uses TRBV7-2 with TRBJ1-2; D call uncertain. Per the germline V gene, CDR1 is SGHTA and CDR2 is FQGNSA. V was pared by 5 bases and J by 4 bases, with 11 bases between. The CDR3 is 13 amino acids.

The rearrangement links TRBV24-1 to TRBJ2-1; D uncertain. V gave up 5 bases and J gave up 9 bases, with 16 bases separating them. The CDR3 length is 14 residues. Germline CDR1 and CDR2: KGHDR and SFDVKD. CDR3 protein: CATSVTGSLSEQFF. In nucleotides, the CDR3 is TGTGCCACCAGTGTGACGGGTTCTTTAAGTGAGCAGTTCTTC.

In this sample, this clonotype turned up many times. The chain has TRBV29-1 and TRBJ2-3; D remains ambiguous. The CDR3 runs to 12 residues. V gave up 6 bases and J gave up 7 bases, with 14 bases separating them. Looked up from germline, CDR1 is SQVTM and CDR2 is ANQGSEA. The CDR3 nucleotides read TGCAGCGTCGTCTTTACAGATAATACGCAGTATTTT. It yields the protein CSVVFTDNTQYF.

This clonotype appeared a few times. The rearrangement joins TRBV2 to TRBJ1-2; 10 positions agree with TRBD1. The CDR3 contains 16 residues. Trimming removed 4 bases from V and 6 bases from J; junction bases left unmatched: 11. The germline V gene has CDR1 SNHLY and CDR2 FYNNEI. The CDR3 is CASSGRVVGTGDGYTF. CDR3 in DNA: TGTGCCAGCAGTGGTCGAGTAGTTGGGACAGGGGATGGCTACACCTTC.

The gene calls are TRBV5-5 and TRBJ1-2; D may be TRBD1 (5 bases). Trimming cost V 0 bases and J 8 bases, with 11 bases left between them. The CDR3 spans 13 residues. Germline assignment: CDR1 SGHKS and CDR2 YYEKEE (reference sequence). CDR3 sequence reads: CASSLAGFIGYTF. In nucleotides, the CDR3 is TGTGCCAGCAGCTTGGCAGGGTTCATCGGCTACACCTTC.

The V gene is TRBV18, the J gene TRBJ2-1, with 10 nucleotides matching TRBD2. The CDR3 extends over 15 amino acids. Germline V CDR1 and CDR2: KGHSH, LQKENI. The V segment lost 2 bases and the J segment 5 bases; nucleotides outside the gene matches: 3. The CDR3 region has the DNA TGTGCCAGCTCACCAGGACTAGCGGTAAACAATGAGCAGTTCTTC. It translates to CASSPGLAVNNEQFF.

The rearrangement uses TRBV27 and TRBJ2-5; 7 bases fit TRBD2. J lost 11 bases, V lost 8 bases, and 17 bases had no gene match. The CDR3 runs 14 residues. Germline V gene data show CDR1 as MNHEY and CDR2 as SMNVEV (reference sequence). CDR3 amino acids: CASVSAGSGNEQYF. Written as DNA, the CDR3 is TGTGCCAGCGTCTCAGCGGGGTCAGGGAATGAGCAGTACTTC.

As regards this clonotype: It may be a read error: a sequence one base away is much more abundant. The chain is built from TRBV12-3 or TRBV12-4 and TRBJ2-1; 12 nucleotides line up with TRBD2. The CDR3 covers 16 residues. The V and J ends lost 3 bases and 10 bases, in that order; junction bases with no gene match: 10. CDR3 protein: CASSFGRTSGTREQFF. The CDR3 nucleotides read TGTGCCAGCAGTTTTGGGAGGACTAGCGGGACTAGGGAGCAGTTCTTC.

This clonotype appeared a few times. The J gene is TRBJ2-1, the V gene TRBV28; TRBD2 might be the D (5 bases). Germline V lookup: CDR1 MDHEN, CDR2 SYDVKM. Trimming pared 8 bases from V and 5 bases from J, leaving 16 bases between. The CDR3 has 14 amino acids. The CDR3 DNA sequence: TGTGCCAGCGGATCGTCCGGGGTCCACAATGAGCAGTTCTTC. Its protein product is CASGSSGVHNEQFF.

Here the CDR3 DNA reads TGTGCCAGCAGCTTGGTAGGGGATAGGTCAGATACGCAGTATTTT. Protein sequence: CASSLVGDRSDTQYF. The chain has TRBV7-3 and TRBJ2-3; tentative D call: TRBD1 (5 bases). Germline V lookup: CDR1 SGHTA, CDR2 FQGTGA. The CDR3 is made up of 15 amino acids. Trimming removed 3 bases at V and 4 bases at J, with 14 bases between.